A selection of T cell receptor beta chains follows, all from one sample in a study of blood T cell repertoires in COVID-19. Repertoires were generated with immunoSEQ multiplex PCR, while TCRdb's copy carries only in-frame clones and drops some. The repertoire consists of fewer than 85,000 clones, with approximately 83% occurring once and the leading ten covering around 4.1%. Sequencing was done on a sample of peripheral blood. These receptors were taken from a woman in her sixties with acute or convalescent COVID-19. CDR3s leave out the opening cysteine and the closing phenylalanine or tryptophan. The order of the fields is CDR3 length, V gene, CDR3 protein.

11,TRBV7-2,ASSERPGNTIY
11,TRBV7-6,ASSSRWDEKLF
16,TRBV25-1,ASSDPREGSTYNSPLH
11,TRBV5-1,ASSVDRDAEAF
18,TRBV7-2,ASSLAGTSGAISSYNEQF
13,TRBV6-1,ASSEPARLNYGYT
14,TRBV7-6,ASSQSRDSRRSPLH
9,TRBV19,ASRYRGLAF
12,TRBV3-1/TRBV3-2,ASSQGGSNSPLH
12,TRBV28,ASGQGEGNQPQH
13,TRBV28,ASYTGVVGGYGYT
12,TRBV2,ASSGGGGNQPQH
14,TRBV27,ASSLEGGVANTEAF
12,TRBV28,ASSYAAGANVLT
16,TRBV4-1,ASSHRAGGKSSYNEQF
11,TRBV18,ASSPGRNTEAF
13,TRBV4-1,ASSQGAGQHNEQF
13,TRBV11-2,ASSLIGTGGYEQY
12,TRBV2,ASRATWIQETQY
12,TRBV29-1,SVFPGLAANEQF
11,TRBV18,ASSRLKDQPQH
12,TRBV6-5,ASSFGQFSTEAF
11,TRBV6-5,ASRPTGNQPLH
12,TRBV11-2,ASSLEAGQETQY
12,TRBV7-8,ASRGDRDGTEAF
16,TRBV28,ASSPPRGSGATNEKLF
13,TRBV24-1,ATKATGAMNTEAF
13,TRBV30,AWSVLAGGRETQY
15,TRBV3-1/TRBV3-2,ASSPDTRTASTDTQY
11,TRBV25-1,ASSAAGSYGYT
14,TRBV24-1,ATSGLGTSGNNEQF
9,TRBV10-3,AISVDKQQY
12,TRBV6-5,ASTRTVMNTEAF